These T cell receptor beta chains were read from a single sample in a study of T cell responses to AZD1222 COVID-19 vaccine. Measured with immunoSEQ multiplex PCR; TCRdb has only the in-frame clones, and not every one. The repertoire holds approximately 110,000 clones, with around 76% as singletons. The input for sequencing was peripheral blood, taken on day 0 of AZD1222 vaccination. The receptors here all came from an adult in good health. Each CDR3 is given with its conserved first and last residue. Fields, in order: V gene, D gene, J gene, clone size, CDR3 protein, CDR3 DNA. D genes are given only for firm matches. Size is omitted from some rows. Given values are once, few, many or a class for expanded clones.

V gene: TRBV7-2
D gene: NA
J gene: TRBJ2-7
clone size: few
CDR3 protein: CASSASGTSYEQYF
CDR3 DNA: TGTGCCAGCAGCGCGTCCGGGACTTCCTACGAGCAGTACTTC

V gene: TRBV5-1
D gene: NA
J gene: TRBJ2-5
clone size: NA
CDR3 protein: CASSSTTVQETQYF
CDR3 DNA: TGCGCCAGCAGCTCCACAACCGTCCAAGAGACCCAGTACTTC

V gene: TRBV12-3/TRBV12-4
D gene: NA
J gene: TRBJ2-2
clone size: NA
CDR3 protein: CASAKGYTGELFF
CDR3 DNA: TGTGCCAGTGCGAAGGGATACACCGGGGAGCTGTTTTTT

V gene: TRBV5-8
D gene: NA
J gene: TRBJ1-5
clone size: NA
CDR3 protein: CASSFAGARYQPQHF
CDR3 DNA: TGTGCCAGCAGCTTTGCGGGGGCGAGATATCAGCCCCAGCATTTT

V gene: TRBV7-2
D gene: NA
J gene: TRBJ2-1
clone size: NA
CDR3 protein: CASSLAGGRYNEQFF
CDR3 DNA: TGTGCCAGCAGCTTAGCCGGGGGTAGATACAATGAGCAGTTCTTC

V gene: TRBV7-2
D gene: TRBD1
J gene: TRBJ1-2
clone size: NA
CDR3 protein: CASSPPPAGGMYGYTF
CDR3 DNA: TGTGCCAGCAGCCCCCCACCCGCAGGGGGAATGTATGGCTACACCTTC

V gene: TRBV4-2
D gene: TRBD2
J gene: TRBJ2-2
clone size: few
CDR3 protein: CASSQDWSGGYTGELFF
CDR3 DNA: TGTGCCAGCAGCCAAGATTGGAGCGGGGGGTACACCGGGGAGCTGTTTTTT

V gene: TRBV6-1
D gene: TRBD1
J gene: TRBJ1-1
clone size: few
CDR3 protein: CASSEHSGTGSTEAFF
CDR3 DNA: TGTGCCAGCAGTGAGCACTCCGGGACAGGAAGTACTGAAGCTTTCTTT

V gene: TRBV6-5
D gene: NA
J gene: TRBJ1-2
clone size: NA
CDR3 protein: CASAQGRYGYTF
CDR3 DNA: TGTGCCAGCGCCCAGGGACGCTATGGCTACACCTTC

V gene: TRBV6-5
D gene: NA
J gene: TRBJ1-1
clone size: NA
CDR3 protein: CASRPTGENTEAFF
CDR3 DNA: TGTGCCAGCAGGCCGACAGGAGAGAACACTGAAGCTTTCTTT

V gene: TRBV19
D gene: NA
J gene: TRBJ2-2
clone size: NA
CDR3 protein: CASSARLTQLELFF
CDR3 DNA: TGTGCCAGTAGTGCTCGACTGACGCAACTAGAGCTGTTTTTT

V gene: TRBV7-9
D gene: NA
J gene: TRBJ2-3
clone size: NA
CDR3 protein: CASSLLRLAGNNPDTQYF
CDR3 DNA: TGTGCCAGCAGCTTACTACGCTTGGCAGGGAACAATCCAGATACGCAGTATTTT

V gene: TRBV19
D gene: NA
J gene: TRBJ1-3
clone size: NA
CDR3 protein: CASRVDFSGNTIYF
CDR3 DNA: TGTGCCAGTAGGGTGGACTTTTCTGGAAACACCATATATTTT

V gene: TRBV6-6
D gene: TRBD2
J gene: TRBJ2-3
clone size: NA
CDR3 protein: CASSPRGGVTDTQYF
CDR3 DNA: TGTGCCAGCAGCCCCCGGGGGGGGGTCACAGATACGCAGTATTTT

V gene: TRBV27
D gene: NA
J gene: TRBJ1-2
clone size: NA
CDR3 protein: CASSLAFLTYGYTF
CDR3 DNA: TGTGCCAGCAGTTTAGCTTTCCTTACCTATGGCTACACCTTC

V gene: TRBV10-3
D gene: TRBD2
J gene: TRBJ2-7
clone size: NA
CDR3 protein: CAISESITASGGHEQYF
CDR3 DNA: TGTGCCATCAGTGAGTCGATAACCGCTTCGGGGGGGCACGAGCAGTACTTC

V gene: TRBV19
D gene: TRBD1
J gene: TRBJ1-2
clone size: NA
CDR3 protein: CASSGDRVGYTF
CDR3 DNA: TGTGCCAGTAGTGGGGACAGGGTCGGCTACACCTTC

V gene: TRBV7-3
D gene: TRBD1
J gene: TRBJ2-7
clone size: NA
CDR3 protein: CASSLDRGSYEQYF
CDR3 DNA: TGTGCCAGCAGCTTGGACAGGGGCTCCTACGAGCAGTACTTC

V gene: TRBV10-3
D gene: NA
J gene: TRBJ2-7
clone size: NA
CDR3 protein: CAISVGIYEQYF
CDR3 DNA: TGTGCCATCAGCGTAGGGATATACGAGCAGTACTTC

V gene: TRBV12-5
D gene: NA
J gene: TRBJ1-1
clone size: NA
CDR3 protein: CASGKGLSEAFF
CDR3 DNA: TGTGCTAGTGGAAAGGGGCTGTCTGAAGCTTTCTTT

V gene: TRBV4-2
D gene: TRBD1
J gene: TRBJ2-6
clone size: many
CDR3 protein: CASSRTGSSGANVLTF
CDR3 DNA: TGTGCCAGCAGCCGGACAGGGAGCTCTGGGGCCAACGTCCTGACTTTC

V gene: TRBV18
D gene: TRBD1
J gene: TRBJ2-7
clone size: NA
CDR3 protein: CASSPYRLDRGDEQYF
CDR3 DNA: TGTGCCAGCTCACCATACCGCTTAGACAGGGGCGACGAGCAGTACTTC

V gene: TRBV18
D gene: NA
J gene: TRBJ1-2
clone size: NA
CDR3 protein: CASSPLSRDYGYTF
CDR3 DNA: TGTGCCAGCTCACCACTTAGCAGGGACTATGGCTACACCTTC

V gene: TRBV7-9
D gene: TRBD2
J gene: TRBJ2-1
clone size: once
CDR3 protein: CASSASPGLGRFF
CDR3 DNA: TGTGCCAGCAGCGCTTCCCCGGGACTAGGTCGGTTCTTC

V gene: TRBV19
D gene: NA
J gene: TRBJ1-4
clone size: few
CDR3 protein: CASSRRETEKLFF
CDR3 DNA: TGTGCCAGTAGTAGGCGGGAGACAGAAAAACTGTTTTTT

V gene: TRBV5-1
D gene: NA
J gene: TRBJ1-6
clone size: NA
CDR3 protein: CASSLVLGGPGNSPLHF
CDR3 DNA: TGCGCCAGCAGCTTGGTTCTGGGGGGCCCCGGTAATTCACCCCTCCACTTT

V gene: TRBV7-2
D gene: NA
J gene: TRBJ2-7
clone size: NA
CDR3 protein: CASSLGPAGGYEQYF
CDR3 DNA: TGTGCCAGCAGCTTAGGTCCAGCGGGCGGATACGAGCAGTACTTC

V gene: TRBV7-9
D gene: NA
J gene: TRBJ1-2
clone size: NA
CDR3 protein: CASSPEAQYYGYTF
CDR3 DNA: TGTGCCAGCAGCCCCGAGGCACAATACTATGGCTACACCTTC

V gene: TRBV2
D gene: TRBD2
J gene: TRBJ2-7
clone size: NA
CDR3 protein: CASSVMYSGMNEQYF
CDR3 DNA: TGTGCCAGCAGTGTTATGTATAGCGGGATGAACGAGCAGTACTTC